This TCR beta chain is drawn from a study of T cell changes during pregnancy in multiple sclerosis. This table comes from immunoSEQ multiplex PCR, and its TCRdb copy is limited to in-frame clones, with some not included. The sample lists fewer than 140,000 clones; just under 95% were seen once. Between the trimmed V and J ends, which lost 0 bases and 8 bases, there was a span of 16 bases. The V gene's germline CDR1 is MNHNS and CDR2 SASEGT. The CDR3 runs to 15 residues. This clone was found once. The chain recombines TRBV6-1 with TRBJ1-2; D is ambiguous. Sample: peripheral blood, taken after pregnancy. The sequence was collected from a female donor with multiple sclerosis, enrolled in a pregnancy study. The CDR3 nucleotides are TGTGCCAGCAGTGAAGCGGCTAATAGTGAGGAAGGCTACACCTTC. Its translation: CASSEAANSEEGYTF.